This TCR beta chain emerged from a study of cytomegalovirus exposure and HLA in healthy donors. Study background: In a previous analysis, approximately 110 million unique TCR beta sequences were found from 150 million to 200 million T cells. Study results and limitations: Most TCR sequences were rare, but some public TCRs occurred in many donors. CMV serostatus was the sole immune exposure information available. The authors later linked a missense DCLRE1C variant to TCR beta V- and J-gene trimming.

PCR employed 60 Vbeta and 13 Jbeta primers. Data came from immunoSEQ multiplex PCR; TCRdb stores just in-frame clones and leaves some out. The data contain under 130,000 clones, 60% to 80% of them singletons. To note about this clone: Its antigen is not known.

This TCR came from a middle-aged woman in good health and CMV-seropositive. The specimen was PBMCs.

This CDR3 is CSVDRTGGGEQYF. CDR3 coding DNA: TGCAGCGTTGACCGGACAGGGGGCGGCGAGCAGTACTTC. The chain has TRBV29-1 and TRBJ2-7; 11 bases map to TRBD1. From germline, CDR1 is SQVTM and CDR2 ANQGSEA. V shed 3 bases, J shed 6 bases, and the junction held 4 bases outside the gene matches. There are 13 residues in the CDR3.